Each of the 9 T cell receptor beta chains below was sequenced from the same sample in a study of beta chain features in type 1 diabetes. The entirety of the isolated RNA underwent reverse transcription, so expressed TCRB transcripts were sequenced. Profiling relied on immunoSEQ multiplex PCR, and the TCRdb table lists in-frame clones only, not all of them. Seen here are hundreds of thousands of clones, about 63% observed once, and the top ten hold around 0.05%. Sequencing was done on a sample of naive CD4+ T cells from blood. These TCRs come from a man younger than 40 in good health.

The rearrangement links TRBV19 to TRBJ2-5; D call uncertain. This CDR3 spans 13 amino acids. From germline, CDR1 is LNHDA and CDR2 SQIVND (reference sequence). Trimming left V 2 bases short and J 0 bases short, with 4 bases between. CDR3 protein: CASSIRYQETQYF. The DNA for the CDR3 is TGTGCCAGTAGTATACGGTACCAAGAGACCCAGTACTTC. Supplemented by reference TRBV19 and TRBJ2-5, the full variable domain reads DGGITQSPKYLFRKEGQNVTLSCEQNLNHDAMYWYRQDPGQGLRLIYYSQIVNDFQKGDIAEGYSVSREKKESFPLTVTSAQKNPTAFYLCASSIRYQETQYFGPGTRLLVL.

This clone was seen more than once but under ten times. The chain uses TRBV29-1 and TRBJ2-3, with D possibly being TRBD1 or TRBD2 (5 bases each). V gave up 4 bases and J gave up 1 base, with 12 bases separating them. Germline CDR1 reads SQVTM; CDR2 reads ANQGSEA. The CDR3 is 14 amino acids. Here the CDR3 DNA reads TGCAGCGTTGTCGGGACCAGGGGCACAGATACGCAGTATTTT. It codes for CSVVGTRGTDTQYF.

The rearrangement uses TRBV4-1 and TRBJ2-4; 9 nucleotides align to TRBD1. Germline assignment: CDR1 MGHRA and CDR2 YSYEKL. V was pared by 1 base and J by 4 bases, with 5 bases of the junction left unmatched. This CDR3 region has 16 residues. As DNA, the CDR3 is TGCGCCAGCAGCCAAGGGCCGGGACAGGGAAAAAACATTCAGTACTTC. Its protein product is CASSQGPGQGKNIQYF.

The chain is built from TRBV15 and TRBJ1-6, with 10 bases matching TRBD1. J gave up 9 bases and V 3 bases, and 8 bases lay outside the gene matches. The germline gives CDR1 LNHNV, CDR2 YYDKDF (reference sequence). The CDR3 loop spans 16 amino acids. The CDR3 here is CATSREGQGISSPLHF. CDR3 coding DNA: TGTGCCACCAGCAGGGAGGGACAGGGGATTAGTTCACCCCTCCACTTT.

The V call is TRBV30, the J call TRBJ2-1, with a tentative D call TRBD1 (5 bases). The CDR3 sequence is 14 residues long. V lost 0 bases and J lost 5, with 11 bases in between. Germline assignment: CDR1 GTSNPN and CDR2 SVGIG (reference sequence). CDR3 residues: CAWSVLRVDNEQFF. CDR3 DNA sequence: TGTGCCTGGAGTGTACTCAGGGTGGACAATGAGCAGTTCTTC.

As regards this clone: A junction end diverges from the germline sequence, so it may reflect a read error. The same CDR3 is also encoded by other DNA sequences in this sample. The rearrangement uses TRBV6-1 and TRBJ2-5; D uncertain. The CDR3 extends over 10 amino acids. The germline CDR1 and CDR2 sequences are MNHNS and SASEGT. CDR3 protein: CASREETQYF. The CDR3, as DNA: TGTGCCAGCAGGGAAGAGACCCAGTACTTC.

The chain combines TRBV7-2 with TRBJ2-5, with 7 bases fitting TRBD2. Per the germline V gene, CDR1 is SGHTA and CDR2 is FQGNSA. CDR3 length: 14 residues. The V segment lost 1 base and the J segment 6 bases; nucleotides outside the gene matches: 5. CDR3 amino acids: CASSLEVGGKTQYF. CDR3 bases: TGTGCCAGCAGCTTAGAAGTGGGGGGGAAGACCCAGTACTTC. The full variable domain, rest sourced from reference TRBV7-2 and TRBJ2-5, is GAGVSQSPSNKVTEKGKDVELRCDPISGHTALYWYRQSLGQGLEFLIYFQGNSAPDKSGLPSDRFSAERTGGSVSTLTIQRTQQEDSAVYLCASSLEVGGKTQYFGPGTRLLVL.

The CDR3 DNA is TGTGCCAGCAGCCAAGCGGTCGAACAGCTCCCGAAGGGTATCTATGGCTACACCTTC. Protein sequence: CASSQAVEQLPKGIYGYTF. The V and J genes are TRBV14 and TRBJ1-2; D gene ambiguous. CDR3 length: 19 residues. The V and J ends lost 1 base and 4 bases respectively, with 25 bases between them. CDR1 SGHDN and CDR2 FVKESK come from the germline V gene.

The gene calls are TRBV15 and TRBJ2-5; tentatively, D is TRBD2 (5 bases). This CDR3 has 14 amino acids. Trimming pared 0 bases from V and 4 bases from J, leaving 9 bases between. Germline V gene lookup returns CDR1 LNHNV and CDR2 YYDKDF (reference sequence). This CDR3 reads CATSRDDEGETQYF. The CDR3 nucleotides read TGTGCCACCAGCAGAGATGATGAGGGAGAGACCCAGTACTTC.